This is a list of T cell receptor beta chains from one sample in a study of T cells in Graves' hyperthyroidism and ophthalmopathy. One entry per CDR3 protein, called by TCRdb with MiXCR from the multiplex PCR reads. Altogether hundreds of thousands of distinct CDR3 sequences are present, roughly 14% being singletons, with the ten largest covering about 4.5%. Sequencing was carried out using blood. The receptor set was obtained from a middle-aged woman with Graves' ophthalmopathy. Each CDR3 is given with its conserved first and last residue. D genes are given only for firm matches. Clone size is stated in some rows and not others, as once, few, many or a class when expanded.

d_gene: .; v_gene: TRBV5-1; abundance: few; j_gene: TRBJ1-6; CDR3aa: CASRWDSVGSPLHF; CDR3nt: TGCGCCAGCAGATGGGACTCGGTTGGTTCACCCCTCCACTTT
d_gene: TRBD2; v_gene: TRBV20-1; abundance: .; j_gene: TRBJ2-5; CDR3aa: CSARRTSGTPGETQYF; CDR3nt: TGCAGTGCTAGACGGACTAGCGGAACCCCAGGGGAGACCCAGTACTTC
d_gene: TRBD2; v_gene: TRBV7-2; abundance: few; j_gene: TRBJ2-7; CDR3aa: CASSRLAGVPEQYF; CDR3nt: TGTGCCAGCAGCCGGCTAGCGGGAGTCCCCGAGCAGTACTTC
d_gene: .; v_gene: TRBV7-2; abundance: .; j_gene: TRBJ2-2; CDR3aa: CASSLALAGVGELFF; CDR3nt: TGTGCCAGCAGCTTAGCGCTAGCCGGAGTCGGGGAGCTGTTTTTT
d_gene: .; v_gene: TRBV28; abundance: .; j_gene: TRBJ1-3; CDR3aa: CASSLCILIDIPDTIYF; CDR3nt: TGTGCCAGCAGTTTATGCATTCTCATCGATATCCCAGACACCATATATTTT
d_gene: .; v_gene: TRBV7-9; abundance: many; j_gene: TRBJ2-7; CDR3aa: CASSLKPGVEQYF; CDR3nt: TGTGCCAGCAGCTTAAAACCCGGGGTCGAGCAGTACTTC
d_gene: TRBD2; v_gene: TRBV6-5; abundance: many; j_gene: TRBJ2-7; CDR3aa: CASSYSPGLAGSYEQYF; CDR3nt: TGTGCCAGCAGTTACTCCCCCGGGCTAGCGGGCTCTTACGAGCAGTACTTC
d_gene: .; v_gene: TRBV7-2; abundance: many; j_gene: TRBJ1-2; CDR3aa: CASSLEARGYGYTF; CDR3nt: TGTGCCAGCAGCTTAGAGGCCCGAGGCTATGGCTACACCTTC
d_gene: .; v_gene: TRBV11-2; abundance: few; j_gene: TRBJ2-7; CDR3aa: CASSWRPDAYEQYF; CDR3nt: TGTGCCAGCAGCTGGAGGCCTGATGCCTACGAGCAGTACTTC
d_gene: TRBD2; v_gene: TRBV12-3/TRBV12-4; abundance: many; j_gene: TRBJ2-7; CDR3aa: CASSLGTSGMGSYEQYF; CDR3nt: TGTGCCAGCAGTTTGGGGACTAGCGGGATGGGATCCTACGAGCAGTACTTC
d_gene: .; v_gene: TRBV7-2; abundance: few; j_gene: TRBJ2-3; CDR3aa: CASSLPGVPDTQYF; CDR3nt: TGTGCCAGCAGCTTACCTGGTGTCCCAGATACGCAGTATTTT
d_gene: TRBD2; v_gene: TRBV29-1; abundance: many; j_gene: TRBJ2-7; CDR3aa: CSVRWSRENSGQYF; CDR3nt: TGCAGCGTCCGATGGTCGCGGGAGAATAGCGGGCAGTACTTC
d_gene: .; v_gene: TRBV10-3; abundance: many; j_gene: TRBJ2-5; CDR3aa: CAISDGGPETQYF; CDR3nt: TGTGCCATCAGTGACGGAGGGCCGGAGACCCAGTACTTC
d_gene: TRBD2; v_gene: TRBV6-1; abundance: many; j_gene: TRBJ2-5; CDR3aa: CASRESLAVRETQYF; CDR3nt: TGTGCCAGCCGGGAATCCCTAGCGGTCCGGGAGACCCAGTACTTC
d_gene: .; v_gene: TRBV4-1; abundance: few; j_gene: TRBJ2-7; CDR3aa: CASSQDFYEQYF; CDR3nt: TGCGCCAGCAGCCAAGATTTCTACGAGCAGTACTTC
d_gene: TRBD1; v_gene: TRBV29-1; abundance: few; j_gene: TRBJ2-7; CDR3aa: CSVERDRGSDEQYF; CDR3nt: TGCAGCGTTGAGCGGGACAGGGGATCGGACGAGCAGTACTTC
d_gene: .; v_gene: TRBV19; abundance: many; j_gene: TRBJ2-7; CDR3aa: CASSSKAGAGYEQYF; CDR3nt: TGTGCCAGTAGTTCTAAAGCAGGGGCAGGTTACGAGCAGTACTTC
d_gene: .; v_gene: TRBV12-3/TRBV12-4; abundance: once; j_gene: TRBJ2-7; CDR3aa: CASSFSGARRSEQYF; CDR3nt: TGTGCCAGCAGTTTCTCGGGAGCTCGTAGAAGCGAGCAGTACTTC
d_gene: .; v_gene: TRBV7-9; abundance: many; j_gene: TRBJ2-7; CDR3aa: CASSLSTITYEQYF; CDR3nt: TGTGCCAGCAGCTTAAGTACAATCACCTACGAGCAGTACTTC
d_gene: .; v_gene: TRBV6-5; abundance: many; j_gene: TRBJ2-5; CDR3aa: CASSYLVEQETQYF; CDR3nt: TGTGCCAGCAGTTACCTAGTCGAACAAGAGACCCAGTACTTC
d_gene: .; v_gene: TRBV6-1; abundance: many; j_gene: TRBJ2-2; CDR3aa: CASSDFSLGTGELFF; CDR3nt: TGTGCCAGCAGTGATTTCAGCCTCGGGACCGGGGAGCTGTTTTTT
d_gene: .; v_gene: TRBV2; abundance: many; j_gene: TRBJ1-1; CDR3aa: CASGAFNTEAFF; CDR3nt: TGTGCCAGCGGGGCCTTTAACACTGAAGCTTTCTTT
d_gene: .; v_gene: TRBV19; abundance: many; j_gene: TRBJ1-1; CDR3aa: CASRSGGSLNTEAFF; CDR3nt: TGTGCCAGTAGATCTGGGGGCAGTCTGAACACTGAAGCTTTCTTT